The present T cell receptor (beta chain) was sequenced within a study of T cell clones after liver transplantation. In the study overall: As an antigen-independent comparator, third-party-reactive TCRbeta sequences came from pre-transplant mixed lymphocyte reactions. Until 12-24 months post-transplant, subjects got standard immunosuppression and no induction.

About this clone itself: Antigen unknown.

V gave up 5 bases and J gave up 4 bases; unmatched junction bases: 4. Germline assignment: CDR1 GTSNPN and CDR2 SVGIG (reference sequence). CDR3 length equals 13 residues. General observations from the study: The donor-reactive repertoire was only partly measurable in a couple of subjects, lacking donor cells.

This table comes from immunoSEQ multiplex PCR, and its TCRdb copy is limited to in-frame clones, with some not included. The top ten clones hold less than 3.5% of a sample with approximately 72,000 clones, under 95% of them seen once. The chain joins TRBV30 to TRBJ2-5; 10 positions agree with TRBD2. The sample consisted of CD4+ T cells from blood, taken before liver transplant. This sequence was found in a human donor who received a liver transplant. The DNA of the CDR3 is TGTGCCTGGGCCTGGACTAGCGGAGAGACCCAGTACTTC. Protein product: CAWAWTSGETQYF.